Each of the 10 T cell receptor beta chains below was sequenced from the same sample in a study of blood T cell repertoires in COVID-19. The table came from immunoSEQ multiplex PCR; TCRdb's copy has only in-frame clones and leaves some out. The sample has about 250,000 clones; approximately 85% are singletons. The sample comprised PBMCs or T cells enriched from blood (not recorded which). The receptor source for this set is a woman aged 50 to 60 with acute COVID-19.

V usage is TRBV5-1 and J usage is TRBJ2-1; TRBD2 agrees at 7 bases. Trimming at V came to 3 bases and at J to 10 bases, leaving 10 bases not matched to a gene. CDR1 and CDR2 (germline): SGHRS, YFSETQ. The CDR3 spans 14 residues. The DNA of the CDR3 is TGCGCCAGCAGCTCGGACGGAACGCGGGGGGAGCAGTTCTTC. It specifies CASSSDGTRGEQFF. Using reference TRBV5-1 and TRBJ2-1 for the parts outside the CDR3, the full variable domain is KAGVTQTPRYLIKTRGQQVTLSCSPISGHRSVSWYQQTPGQGLQFLFEYFSETQRNKGNFPGRFSGRQFSNSRSEMNVSTLELGDSALYLCASSSDGTRGEQFFGPGTRLTVL.

The CDR3: CASSFDRRANEKLFF. As DNA, the CDR3 is TGCGCCAGCAGCTTTGACAGGCGGGCTAATGAAAAACTGTTTTTT. The genes are TRBV5-1 and TRBJ1-4; TRBD1 might be the D (6 bases). The CDR3 totals 15 residues. Germline V gives CDR1 SGHRS, CDR2 YFSETQ. V was pared by 2 bases and J by 3 bases, with 11 bases between.

The gene calls are TRBV7-6 and TRBJ1-5; possibly TRBD1 for D (5 bases). Germline V gene sequence: CDR1 SGHVS, CDR2 FNYEAQ. The CDR3 totals 16 residues. Trimming stripped 1 base from V and 1 base from J, with 11 bases between. CDR3 protein: CASSLGYSGSNQPQHF. For the CDR3, the DNA is TGTGCCAGCAGCTTAGGCTACTCAGGGAGCAATCAGCCCCAGCATTTT.

The J gene is TRBJ2-7, the V gene TRBV6-5, with 9 bases lining up with TRBD1. Germline lookup yields CDR1 MNHEY and CDR2 SVGAGI. V lost 6 bases, J lost 4 bases, and 10 bases stayed unmatched. The CDR3 is 15 residues long. CDR3 region: CASSPVGTGTYEQYF. Written as DNA, the CDR3 is TGTGCCAGCAGCCCGGTGGGGACAGGGACTTACGAGCAGTACTTC.

The J gene is TRBJ2-1, the V gene TRBV9; 10 positions agree with TRBD1. The junction had 11 bases not matched to a gene; V was cut back by 4 bases and J by 1 base. The CDR3 runs 18 residues. In germline, CDR1 is SGDLS, CDR2 YYNGEE. As DNA, the CDR3 is TGTGCCAGCAGCCCCCCTCTTCCGGACAGGGGGTCCTACAATGAGCAGTTCTTC. The encoded protein is CASSPPLPDRGSYNEQFF.

The gene calls are TRBV6-2 or TRBV6-3 and TRBJ1-1, with D maybe TRBD1 (5 bases). V gave up 0 bases and J gave up 4 bases, with 15 bases separating them. The CDR3 loop spans 16 amino acids. CDR1 is MNHEY, CDR2 SVGEGT, per germline. The CDR3 nucleotides are TGTGCCAGCAGTTACTCGAGGGTGCAGGGAGGCACTGAAGCTTTCTTT. This sequence encodes CASSYSRVQGGTEAFF.

The rearrangement uses TRBV7-8 and TRBJ2-5; 8 nucleotides align to TRBD2. In germline, CDR1 is SGHVS, CDR2 FQNEAQ. The CDR3 sequence is 13 residues long. With 7 bases clipped from V and 5 bases from J, the junction kept 6 bases outside the gene matches. CDR3 region: CASTGGAMETQYF. The DNA for the CDR3 is TGTGCCAGCACGGGGGGGGCCATGGAGACCCAGTACTTC.

This clone was seen more than once but under ten times. V is TRBV7-9 and J is TRBJ2-1; 7 bases are a match to TRBD1. Per the germline V gene, CDR1 is SEHNR and CDR2 is FQNEAQ (reference sequence). V lost 5 bases and J lost 2; bases outside the gene matches: 3. The CDR3 runs 14 residues. The CDR3 sequence: CASSAQGAYNEQFF. The CDR3 region has the DNA TGTGCCAGCAGCGCTCAGGGGGCCTACAATGAGCAGTTCTTC.

This chain uses TRBV14 with TRBJ2-3, with 12 bases that match TRBD2. V lost 4 bases and J lost 4; bases outside the gene matches: 9. Looked up from germline, CDR1 is SGHDN and CDR2 is FVKESK. The CDR3 totals 17 residues. CDR3 amino acids: CASSPRGTSGYPDTQYF. Written as DNA, the CDR3 is TGTGCCAGCAGCCCCAGAGGGACTAGCGGGTACCCAGATACGCAGTATTTT.

This sequence joins TRBV7-9 and TRBJ2-5; 8 nucleotides agree with TRBD2. CDR1 and CDR2 from the germline V gene are SEHNR and FQNEAQ (reference sequence). There are 15 residues in the CDR3. V lost 5 bases, J lost 5 bases, and 10 bases stayed unmatched. CDR3 amino acids: CASSPRDTGGETQYF. For the CDR3, the DNA is TGTGCCAGCAGCCCCCGGGACACGGGAGGGGAGACCCAGTACTTC.